Below, 20 T cell receptor beta chains from the same sample are listed, as sequenced in a study of blood T cell repertoires in COVID-19. Libraries were prepared by immunoSEQ multiplex PCR; TCRdb keeps only in-frame clonotypes and omits some of them. The sample lists some 130,000 clones, 60% to 75% occurring once. What was sequenced was peripheral blood. Receptors originate from a woman between 70 and 85 years old with acute or convalescent COVID-19.

There are a few counts of this clone. The J gene is TRBJ1-5, the V gene TRBV5-5; 8 positions match TRBD1. The V gene's germline CDR1 is SGHKS and CDR2 YYEKEE (reference sequence). Losses at the gene ends were 3 bases for V and 0 bases for J; bases not matched to a gene: 5. The CDR3 length is 16 residues. CDR3 nucleotide sequence: TGTGCCAGCAGCTCGGTACAGGGGGTTAGCAATCAGCCCCAGCATTTT. It translates to CASSSVQGVSNQPQHF. The complete variable domain, with remaining parts taken from reference TRBV5-5 and TRBJ1-5, reads DAGVTQSPTHLIKTRGQQVTLRCSPISGHKSVSWYQQVLGQGPQFIFQYYEKEERGRGNFPDRFSARQFPNYSSELNVNALLLGDSALYLCASSSVQGVSNQPQHFGDGTRLSIL.

The chain combines TRBV18 with TRBJ1-6; possibly TRBD1 for D (6 bases). The V gene's germline CDR1 is KGHSH and CDR2 LQKENI. Trimming pared 4 bases from V and 9 bases from J, leaving 22 bases between. CDR3 length equals 17 residues. The CDR3 sequence is CASSRFPIRDTFSPLHF. In DNA, the CDR3 is TGTGCCAGCTCACGGTTCCCCATCCGGGACACATTTTCACCCCTCCACTTT.

The rearrangement joins TRBV27 to TRBJ1-6; D is unresolved. The CDR3 sequence is 12 residues long. The germline V and J ends were trimmed by 3 bases and 5 bases, with 2 bases remaining between them. Germline assignment: CDR1 MNHEY and CDR2 SMNVEV (reference sequence). Here the CDR3 reads CASSFNNSPLHF. The CDR3 bases are TGTGCCAGCAGTTTCAATAATTCACCCCTCCACTTT.

The chain couples TRBV6-5 to TRBJ1-1; 10 nucleotides agree with TRBD1. The CDR3 sequence is 12 residues long. The germline V gene encodes CDR1 MNHEY and CDR2 SVGAGI. V lost 5 bases and J lost 11; bases outside the gene matches: 5. In nucleotides, the CDR3 is TGTGCCAGCAGTAGACAGGGGGCCAGGGCTTTCTTT. It translates to CASSRQGARAFF.

The chain carries TRBV10-3 and TRBJ1-1; 7 bases agree with TRBD1. The V gene end was trimmed by 6 bases and the J gene end by 4 bases; junction bases not matched to a gene: 11. CDR1 is ENHRY, CDR2 SYGVKD, per germline. The CDR3 contains 15 residues. As DNA, the CDR3 is TGTGCCATCAGGCCGACAGGGTCCCCCGGCACTGAAGCTTTCTTT. It is translated as CAIRPTGSPGTEAFF.

This clone has a handful of counts. This CDR3 is also generated by other DNA sequences in the sample. The chain couples TRBV9 to TRBJ2-3; D gene ambiguous. The germline V and J ends were trimmed by 0 bases and 1 base, with 9 bases remaining between them. CDR3 length: 15 amino acids. Germline V lookup: CDR1 SGDLS, CDR2 YYNGEE. The CDR3 DNA is TGTGCCAGCAGCGTAGGGCTAGTTGGCACAGATACGCAGTATTTT. This codes for CASSVGLVGTDTQYF.

V is TRBV2 and J is TRBJ2-5, with 7 bases matching TRBD2. Germline V CDR1 and CDR2: SNHLY, FYNNEI. The CDR3 loop spans 17 amino acids. The trim removed 4 bases at V and 1 base at J, leaving 12 bases unmatched. CDR3 protein: CASSGKASSGAQETQYF. DNA for the CDR3: TGTGCCAGCAGTGGTAAAGCGTCTAGCGGAGCCCAAGAGACCCAGTACTTC.

This clone was detected a few times. The chain recombines TRBV2 with TRBJ2-7; 7 nucleotides align to TRBD1. The germline gives CDR1 SNHLY, CDR2 FYNNEI. After removal of 11 bases from V and 2 bases from J, the junction contained 6 bases not matched to a gene. The CDR3 is 12 amino acids. In DNA form, the CDR3 reads TGTGCCGCAACGGGACAGCCCTACGAGCAGTACTTC. Translating it yields CAATGQPYEQYF.

This clone was picked up a small number of times. V gene TRBV27 combines with J gene TRBJ2-7, with no clear D. The CDR3 has 16 residues. Trimming took 1 base from V and 4 from J, leaving 17 bases between them. CDR1 and CDR2 from the germline V gene are MNHEY and SMNVEV (reference sequence). The CDR3 region is CASSLYRAGLIYEQYF. The CDR3 bases are TGTGCCAGCAGTTTATATCGTGCAGGATTGATTTACGAGCAGTACTTC.

The chain is built from TRBV5-6 and TRBJ2-2; 7 nucleotides agree with TRBD1. V was pared by 2 bases and J by 4 bases, with 8 bases of the junction left unmatched. This CDR3 has 16 residues. Germline V lookup: CDR1 SGHDT, CDR2 YYEEEE. The CDR3 region is CASSLLDRFGTGELFF. CDR3 sequence (DNA): TGTGCCAGCAGCTTACTGGACAGGTTTGGCACCGGGGAGCTGTTTTTT.

The CDR3 loop is CASSLGENTEAFF. In nucleotides, the CDR3 is TGTGCCAGCAGCTTGGGAGAGAACACTGAAGCTTTCTTT. This sequence joins TRBV5-4 and TRBJ1-1; D gene ambiguous. From germline, CDR1 is SGHNT and CDR2 YYREEE (reference sequence). The V end was cut by 0 bases, the J end by 1 base, with 4 bases between. CDR3 size: 13 residues.

This rearrangement joins TRBV27 to TRBJ1-5; D possibly corresponds to TRBD1 (5 bases). The CDR3 sequence is 12 residues long. CDR1 and CDR2 (germline): MNHEY, SMNVEV (reference sequence). V dropped 4 bases and J dropped 7 bases, with 8 bases sitting between them. The CDR3 coding sequence is TGTGCCAGCAGTTCCCCAGGGCAGCCCCAGCATTTT. Translation gives CASSSPGQPQHF.

The chain's CDR3 is CASSSTLSEQFF. The DNA of the CDR3 is TGTGCCAGCAGCTCGACACTCAGTGAGCAGTTCTTC. The chain combines TRBV28 with TRBJ2-1; D remains ambiguous. CDR1 is MDHEN, CDR2 SYDVKM, per germline. The V gene lost 6 bases and the J gene lost 9 bases, with 12 bases spanning the gap. This CDR3 has 12 residues.

The chain joins TRBV5-4 to TRBJ2-7; TRBD2 is a possible D gene (5 bases). There are 14 residues in the CDR3. CDR1 and CDR2 from the germline V gene are SGHNT and YYREEE (reference sequence). Trimming stripped 0 bases from V and 3 bases from J, with 10 bases between. CDR3 in DNA: TGTGCCAGCAGCTTGGACGAGGGCATCTACGAGCAGTACTTC. This sequence encodes CASSLDEGIYEQYF. Looking up the rest from reference TRBV5-4 and TRBJ2-7 gives the full variable domain: ETGVTQSPTHLIKTRGQQVTLRCSSQSGHNTVSWYQQALGQGPQFIFQYYREEENGRGNFPPRFSGLQFPNYSSELNVNALELDDSALYLCASSLDEGIYEQYFGPGTRLTVT.

The chain recombines TRBV5-1 with TRBJ2-1; 9 nucleotides match TRBD2. The CDR3 totals 16 residues. Losses at the gene ends were 4 bases for V and 4 bases for J; bases not matched to a gene: 9. Germline V lookup: CDR1 SGHRS, CDR2 YFSETQ. The CDR3 DNA reads as TGCGCCAGCAGCCAAAGGCTAGCGGGGATATACAATGAGCAGTTCTTC. Residues: CASSQRLAGIYNEQFF.

This clone came up many times. The chain uses TRBV5-6 and TRBJ2-5, with D perhaps TRBD2 (7 bases). CDR1 is SGHDT and CDR2 is YYEEEE in the germline V gene. Trimming stripped 1 base from V and 4 bases from J, with 17 bases between. The CDR3 has 16 amino acids. CDR3 in amino acids: CASSLRGARRTETQYF. The CDR3 DNA is TGTGCCAGCAGCTTGCGGGGGGCTAGGAGAACAGAGACCCAGTACTTC.

The table lists this clone with many counts. CDR3 DNA sequence: TGTGCCAGCAGCCCCCTAGGGGGCGATGGCTACACCTTC. Amino acids: CASSPLGGDGYTF. V and J are TRBV3-1 (or the pseudogene TRBV3-2) and TRBJ1-2; 7 positions agree with TRBD1. CDR1 and CDR2 from the germline V gene are LGHDT and YNNKEL (reference sequence). The trim removed 4 bases at V and 6 bases at J, leaving 5 bases unmatched. This CDR3 is 13 amino acids long.

CDR3 in amino acids: CASSPFRGNEQYF. The CDR3 DNA reads as TGTGCCAGTAGCCCCTTCAGGGGGAACGAGCAGTACTTC. The chain has TRBV19 and TRBJ2-7; the match to TRBD1 covers 7 bases. Germline-derived CDR1 and CDR2 are LNHDA and SQIVND (reference sequence). CDR3 length: 13 residues. V shed 6 bases, J shed 5 bases, and the junction held 7 bases outside the gene matches.

This clone was seen only once. The V gene is TRBV12-3 or TRBV12-4, the J gene TRBJ2-7; 9 positions agree with TRBD1. The V segment lost 6 bases and the J segment 5 bases; nucleotides outside the gene matches: 5. The CDR3 is made up of 13 amino acids. DNA for the CDR3: TGTGCCAGCAGCCCGGGACAGGGCAACGAGCAGTACTTC. Amino acid sequence: CASSPGQGNEQYF.

Many counts were recorded for this clone. The chain links TRBV11-2 to TRBJ2-3; 11 nucleotides agree with TRBD2. CDR1 and CDR2 (germline): SGHAT, FQNNGV. Trimming took 5 bases from V and 3 from J; bases not matched to a gene: 7. The CDR3 loop spans 16 amino acids. The CDR3: CASSKLAGERTDTQYF. CDR3 bases: TGTGCCAGCAGCAAACTAGCGGGAGAAAGGACAGATACGCAGTATTTT.